The 24 T cell receptor beta chains presented below share a single source sample, sequenced in a study of blood T cell repertoires in COVID-19. TCRdb's copy holds only in-frame clones and misses some; the assay was immunoSEQ multiplex PCR. The sample consists of some 120,000 clones, around 90% of them appearing once. Source material: peripheral blood. These TCRs come from a woman aged 45 to 65 with active or convalescent COVID-19.

The chain couples TRBV4-2 to TRBJ1-2, with D possibly matching TRBD1 (5 bases). The length of the CDR3 is 15 residues. V was clipped by 0 bases and J by 8 bases, with 16 bases between them. Germline V gene lookup returns CDR1 LGHNA and CDR2 YNFKEQ. In DNA form, the CDR3 reads TGTGCCAGCAGCCAAGAACTCGCCAGGGTAGGCGGCTACACCTTC. This gives the protein CASSQELARVGGYTF.

This chain uses TRBV2 with TRBJ1-4; D perhaps matches TRBD1 (6 bases). V lost 2 bases and J lost 7, with 11 bases in between. Germline CDR1 is SNHLY and CDR2 is FYNNEI. This CDR3 contains 14 residues. Here the CDR3 DNA reads TGTGCCAGCAGTGAAACAGGGAGTGGTGAAAAACTGTTTTTT. It codes for CASSETGSGEKLFF.

The rearrangement uses TRBV28 and TRBJ1-3; 11 nucleotides line up with TRBD1. Germline assignment: CDR1 MDHEN and CDR2 SYDVKM. The CDR3 has 16 residues. Trimming at V came to 6 bases and at J to 4 bases, leaving 8 bases not matched to a gene. This chain's CDR3 is CASRGWTGGIGNTIYF. The CDR3 DNA follows: TGTGCCAGCAGGGGATGGACAGGGGGCATCGGAAACACCATATATTTT.

The rearrangement links TRBV2 to TRBJ2-1; the D is unclear. There are 13 residues in the CDR3. Trimming stripped 8 bases from V and 0 bases from J, with 8 bases between. Germline lookup yields CDR1 SNHLY and CDR2 FYNNEI. CDR3 region: CASAVSSYNEQFF. The CDR3 nucleotides read TGTGCCAGCGCTGTGAGCTCCTACAATGAGCAGTTCTTC.

The CDR3 bases are TGTGCCAGTAGTAAGACTGGGTACAATGAGCAGTTCTTC. Its translation is CASSKTGYNEQFF. V is TRBV19 and J is TRBJ2-1; D is undetermined. CDR3 size: 13 residues. The V and J ends lost 4 bases and 4 bases respectively, with 8 bases between them. Germline-derived CDR1 and CDR2 are LNHDA and SQIVND (reference sequence).

This clone has only a few counts. J is TRBJ2-3 and V is TRBV20-1; TRBD2 might be the D (5 bases). The CDR3 extends over 13 amino acids. Trimming pared 3 bases from V and 5 bases from J, leaving 12 bases between. CDR1 is DFQATT and CDR2 is SNEGSKA in the germline V gene (reference sequence). The CDR3 bases are TGCAGTGCTAGTGTGGAGGCCGGAGATACGCAGTATTTT. Amino acid sequence: CSASVEAGDTQYF.

This clone turned up a few times. The chain employs TRBV5-1 and TRBJ1-6; tentatively, D is TRBD1 (6 bases). Germline-derived CDR1 and CDR2 are SGHRS and YFSETQ. This CDR3 spans 15 amino acids. V gave up 1 base and J gave up 6 bases, with 11 bases separating them. This CDR3 reads CASSLTTGFNSPLHF. Here the CDR3 DNA reads TGCGCCAGCAGCTTGACGACAGGTTTTAATTCACCCCTCCACTTT.

The chain links TRBV24-1 to TRBJ1-5; D unresolved. The germline V and J ends were trimmed by 3 bases and 0 bases, with 11 bases remaining between them. The germline V gene has CDR1 KGHDR and CDR2 SFDVKD. The CDR3 contains 16 residues. The CDR3 is CATSDADGISNQPQHF. The CDR3 DNA sequence: TGTGCCACCAGTGATGCGGACGGGATTAGCAATCAGCCCCAGCATTTT.

The J gene is TRBJ1-3, the V gene TRBV2, with 9 bases matching TRBD1. Germline assignment: CDR1 SNHLY and CDR2 FYNNEI. Trimming removed 4 bases from V and 2 bases from J; junction bases left unmatched: 3. This CDR3 spans 15 amino acids. In DNA form, the CDR3 reads TGTGCCAGCAGTGTGACAGGGGGAGCTGGAAACACCATATATTTT. Amino acids: CASSVTGGAGNTIYF.

Here the CDR3 reads CASSPPGLARHEQFF. The CDR3, as DNA: TGTGCCAGCAGCCCACCAGGGCTGGCCAGGCATGAGCAGTTCTTC. The gene calls are TRBV14 and TRBJ2-1; possibly TRBD1 for D (5 bases). Trimming stripped 4 bases from V and 8 bases from J, with 18 bases between. CDR1 and CDR2 (germline): SGHDN, FVKESK. This CDR3 spans 15 amino acids.

The V gene is TRBV18, the J gene TRBJ2-7; D gene uncertain. Trimming left V 0 bases short and J 5 bases short, with 5 bases between. Germline V gene sequence: CDR1 KGHSH, CDR2 LQKENI. This CDR3 has 12 residues. This CDR3 reads CASSPPSNEQYF. For the CDR3, the DNA is TGTGCCAGCTCACCACCTTCCAACGAGCAGTACTTC.

J is TRBJ2-3 and V is TRBV27, with D tentatively TRBD1 (5 bases). V was trimmed by 7 bases and J by 2 bases, leaving 19 bases between them. Germline lookup yields CDR1 MNHEY and CDR2 SMNVEV (reference sequence). The CDR3 is 16 amino acids. CDR3 nucleotide sequence: TGTGCCAGCAACCAAGGGAAGGGGTTTCCCACAGATACGCAGTATTTT. It codes for CASNQGKGFPTDTQYF.

The chain employs TRBV5-1 and TRBJ2-2; 12 bases match TRBD1. Trimming took 4 bases from V and 7 from J; bases not matched to a gene: 5. Germline assignment: CDR1 SGHRS and CDR2 YFSETQ. The CDR3 runs 15 residues. CDR3 nucleotides: TGCGCCAGCAGCCTGGGACAGGGGGCGCACGGGGAGCTGTTTTTT. Residues: CASSLGQGAHGELFF.

This clone appeared a few times. J is TRBJ2-3 and V is TRBV7-2; D ambiguous. V shed 3 bases and J shed 6 bases, with 7 bases lying between them. In germline, CDR1 is SGHTA, CDR2 FQGNSA. This CDR3 spans 12 amino acids. Here the CDR3 reads CASSLTRDTQYF. CDR3 bases: TGTGCCAGCAGCTTGACCAGGGATACGCAGTATTTT.

This chain uses TRBV2 with TRBJ2-1; 10 bases match TRBD1. Germline loops: CDR1 SNHLY, CDR2 FYNNEI. J lost 15 bases, V lost 8 bases, and 10 bases had no gene match. This CDR3 has 12 residues. CDR3 protein: CASGGEGTGVFF. CDR3 in DNA: TGTGCCAGCGGGGGGGAAGGGACAGGGGTGTTCTTC.

This chain connects TRBV13 to TRBJ2-1, with D maybe TRBD2 (6 bases). CDR3 length equals 12 residues. V lost 4 bases, J lost 9 bases, and 10 bases lay in between. In germline, CDR1 is PRHDT, CDR2 FYEKMQ (reference sequence). The CDR3 loop is CASSSQGGEQFF. The CDR3 nucleotides read TGTGCCAGCAGCTCCCAGGGAGGTGAGCAGTTCTTC.

A few counts support this clone. The V and J genes are TRBV9 and TRBJ1-1; no reliable D call. Germline V gene lookup returns CDR1 SGDLS and CDR2 YYNGEE. V gave up 6 bases and J gave up 11 bases, with 29 bases separating them. The CDR3 is 16 residues long. The CDR3 nucleotides are TGTGCCAGCACCCGAGGTCTAACTGAGGAGGGTGGGTCGGCTTTCTTT. It translates to CASTRGLTEEGGSAFF.

This chain joins TRBV7-2 and TRBJ2-4, with a possible D match to TRBD2 (6 bases). The V and J ends lost 7 bases and 1 base respectively, with 14 bases between them. Germline CDR1 SGHTA, CDR2 FQGNSA. This CDR3 is 15 amino acids long. CDR3 coding DNA: TGTGCCAGCAACATACCTGCGGGGGCCAAAAACATTCAGTACTTC. Its protein product is CASNIPAGAKNIQYF.

V and J are TRBV6-5 and TRBJ1-1; TRBD1 is a possible D gene (5 bases). Germline loops: CDR1 MNHEY, CDR2 SVGAGI. V shed 0 bases and J shed 8 bases, with 16 bases lying between them. The CDR3 sequence is 15 residues long. For the CDR3, the DNA is TGTGCCAGCAGTTACTCGGCAGGGATTAATTACGAAGCTTTCTTT. Amino acids: CASSYSAGINYEAFF.

V is TRBV28 and J is TRBJ2-6, with no clear D. The CDR3 covers 16 residues. Germline CDR1 reads MDHEN; CDR2 reads SYDVKM. Trimming removed 8 bases at V and 0 bases at J, with 14 bases between. In nucleotides, the CDR3 is TGTGCCAGCCGCTCTTACCCACTCTCTGGGGCCAACGTCCTGACTTTC. Translation gives CASRSYPLSGANVLTF.

The rearrangement joins TRBV5-5 to TRBJ1-6; D unclear. This CDR3 comprises 13 residues. Trimming took 0 bases from V and 10 from J, leaving 8 bases between them. From germline, CDR1 is SGHKS and CDR2 YYEKEE (reference sequence). The DNA of the CDR3 is TGTGCCAGCAGCTTGGACTTGCTCTCACCCCTCCACTTT. Amino acid sequence: CASSLDLLSPLHF.

V and J are TRBV7-2 and TRBJ1-5, with 7 bases identical to TRBD1. Germline V gene lookup returns CDR1 SGHTA and CDR2 FQGNSA. V lost 4 bases, J lost 4 bases, and 16 bases stayed unmatched. This CDR3 spans 18 amino acids. The CDR3 DNA reads TGTGCCAGCAGCTGGGGGGTTGAGGGGGCCCATCGGAATCAGCCCCAGCATTTT. Its protein product is CASSWGVEGAHRNQPQHF.

This chain connects TRBV7-2 to TRBJ2-2; no definite D call. Trimming left V 5 bases short and J 8 bases short, with 9 bases between. CDR1 is SGHTA and CDR2 is FQGNSA in the germline V gene. CDR3 length: 12 residues. The CDR3 is CASSLVIGELFF. Here the CDR3 DNA reads TGTGCCAGCAGCCTAGTAATAGGGGAGCTGTTTTTT.

V is TRBV11-2 and J is TRBJ2-7; 15 bases are shared with TRBD2. The CDR3 covers 16 residues. The germline gives CDR1 SGHAT, CDR2 FQNNGV. V gave up 5 bases and J gave up 6 bases; unmatched junction bases: 8. CDR3 DNA: TGTGCCAGCAGCACCCGGGGGGGACTAGCGGGAGGCGAGCAGTACTTC. This codes for CASSTRGGLAGGEQYF.